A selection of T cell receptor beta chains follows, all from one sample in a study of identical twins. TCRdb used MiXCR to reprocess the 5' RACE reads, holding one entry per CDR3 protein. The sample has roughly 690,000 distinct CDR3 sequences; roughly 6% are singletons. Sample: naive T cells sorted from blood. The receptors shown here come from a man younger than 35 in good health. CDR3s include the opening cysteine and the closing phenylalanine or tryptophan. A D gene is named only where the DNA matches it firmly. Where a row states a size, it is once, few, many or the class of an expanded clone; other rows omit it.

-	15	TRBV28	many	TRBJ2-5	TGTGCCAGTAGAATCAAACTAGTCTCTAAAGAGACCCAGTACTTC	CASRIKLVSKETQYF
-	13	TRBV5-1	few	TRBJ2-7	TGCGCCAGCAGCTTGGGTAGGGTCGACGAGCAGTACTTC	CASSLGRVDEQYF
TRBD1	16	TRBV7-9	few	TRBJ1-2	TGTGCCAGCAGCTTACGGGACAGGGATTGGAACTATGGCTACACCTTC	CASSLRDRDWNYGYTF
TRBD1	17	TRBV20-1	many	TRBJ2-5	TGCAGTGCTAGAGACTCGGCCGGGACAGGGGGGGTGGAGACCCAGTACTTC	CSARDSAGTGGVETQYF
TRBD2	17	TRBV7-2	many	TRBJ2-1	TGTGCCAGCAGCCCGAACCGACTAGCCAGGACATTCAATGAGCAGTTCTTC	CASSPNRLARTFNEQFF
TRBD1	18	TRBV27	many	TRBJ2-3	TGTGCCAGCAGTTCGTCAATCCCTCGACAGGGGCTTACAGATACGCAGTATTTT	CASSSSIPRQGLTDTQYF
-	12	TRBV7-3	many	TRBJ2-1	TGTGCCAGCAGCTTAAATACCAATGAGCAGTTCTTC	CASSLNTNEQFF
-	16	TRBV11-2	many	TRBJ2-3	TGTGCCAGCAGCTTAGTCGTGGCGCCGACCACAGATACGCAGTATTTT	CASSLVVAPTTDTQYF
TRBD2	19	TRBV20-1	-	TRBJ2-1	TGCAGTGCTAGAGATCGGGGGACTAGCGGGAGGGAAAAGAACAATGAGCAGTTCTTC	CSARDRGTSGREKNNEQFF
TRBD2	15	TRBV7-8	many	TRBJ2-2	TGTGCCAGCAGCCAGAGCGGGAGTGACACCGGGGAGCTGTTTTTT	CASSQSGSDTGELFF
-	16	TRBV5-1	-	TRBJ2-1	TGCGCCAGCAGCTTGGCTCCCGGGACCCAACTTAATGAGCAGTTCTTC	CASSLAPGTQLNEQFF
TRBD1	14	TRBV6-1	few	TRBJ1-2	TGTGCCAACCAGCTGACAGGGAACACGGGTGGCTACACCTTC	CANQLTGNTGGYTF
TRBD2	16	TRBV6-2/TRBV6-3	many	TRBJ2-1	TGTGCCAGCAGGACCGCTAGCGGGACCTTCTACAATGAGCAGTTCTTC	CASRTASGTFYNEQFF
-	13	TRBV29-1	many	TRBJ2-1	TGCAGCGTTGAAGATCCTGGCGACAATGAGCAGTTCTTC	CSVEDPGDNEQFF
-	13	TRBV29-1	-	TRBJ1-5	TGCAGCGTTGTCATGGGGGGGGATCAGCCCCAGCATTTT	CSVVMGGDQPQHF
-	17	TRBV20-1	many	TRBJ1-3	TGCAGTGCTAGTATACATGGGGGCGTTAACTCTGGAAACACCATATATTTT	CSASIHGGVNSGNTIYF
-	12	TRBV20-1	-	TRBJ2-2	TGCAGTGCTAGCACTCACACCGGGGAGCTGTTTTTT	CSASTHTGELFF
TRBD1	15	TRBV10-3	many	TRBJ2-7	TGTGCCATCAGTGAGGCCGGGACAGGGGGCTACGAGCAGTACTTC	CAISEAGTGGYEQYF